This T cell receptor (beta chain) was profiled in a study of T cell repertoires in cytomegalovirus infection. Background on the study: An indication of both CMV infection and matching HLA type came from public TCR beta signatures.

TCRdb reprocessed the reads with MiXCR, giving one entry per CDR3 protein. Seen here are over 300,000 distinct CDR3 sequences, 17% observed once, and the top ten hold approximately 12%. General observations from the study: CMV carriers having the relevant HLA were flagged by cumulative public TCR beta family frequency.

The CDR3 covers 15 residues. Looked up from germline, CDR1 is LNHNV and CDR2 is YYDKDF (reference sequence). Trimming left V 0 bases short and J 0 bases short, with 9 bases between. As to this clonotype: Its antigen is not identified.

The sequence was obtained from a human donor in good health (CMV status not recorded). Some clones in this sample may be carry-over from other donors' samples. The sample comprised PBMCs. The chain is built from TRBV15 and TRBJ2-7, with D perhaps matching TRBD2 (5 bases). The CDR3 reads CATSRDRGFSYEQYF. In DNA, the CDR3 is TGTGCCACCAGCAGAGATAGAGGGTTCTCCTACGAGCAGTACTTC.